This entry lists 8 T cell receptor beta chains sequenced from one sample in a study of T-cell reconstitution after alpha-beta-depleted transplantation in children. A TCRbeta library incorporating unique molecular identifiers was prepared. TCRdb analysed the PCR reads with MiXCR anew, one entry per CDR3 protein. The sample has 90,000 to 130,000 distinct CDR3 sequences, about a tenth seen once. Sequences were derived from PBMCs, sampled before TCRalphabeta/CD19-depleted stem cell transplant. Every receptor here comes from a boy between 2 and 10 years old with acute lymphoblastic leukemia, due to receive a stem cell transplant.

This clonotype came up a few times. V is TRBV7-2 and J is TRBJ2-3; TRBD1 is a possible D gene (6 bases). Germline values: CDR1 SGHTA, CDR2 FQGNSA. The CDR3 has 16 amino acids. Trimming removed 5 bases from V and 1 base from J, with 16 bases in between. CDR3 nucleotides: TGTGCCAGCAGCGCACAGGGAAGAGTCCGCACAGATACGCAGTATTTT. Residues: CASSAQGRVRTDTQYF.

This clonotype was seen many times. The rearrangement uses TRBV7-2 and TRBJ2-4, with TRBD1 matching over 9 bases. The CDR3 consists of 14 residues. Germline CDR1 reads SGHTA; CDR2 reads FQGNSA. J was trimmed by 8 bases and V by 5 bases; bases with no gene match: 7. This CDR3 reads CASSTGQGVDIQYF. CDR3 bases: TGTGCCAGCAGCACGGGACAGGGAGTGGACATTCAGTACTTC.

V usage is TRBV11-1 and J usage is TRBJ2-1; maybe TRBD2 (5 bases). Germline values: CDR1 SGHAT, CDR2 FQDESV (reference sequence). Trimming pared 0 bases from V and 6 bases from J, leaving 9 bases between. CDR3 length equals 14 residues. CDR3 sequence reads: CASSLARETNEQFF. CDR3 bases: TGTGCCAGCAGCTTAGCGAGGGAAACCAATGAGCAGTTCTTC.

The chain recombines TRBV5-1 with TRBJ2-1, with 8 nucleotides matching TRBD2. The ends lost 4 bases at V and 5 bases at J; junction bases unmatched: 8. Per the germline V gene, CDR1 is SGHRS and CDR2 is YFSETQ. The CDR3 contains 15 residues. CDR3 DNA sequence: TGCGCCAGCAGCCCTCGGACTAGCATCAACAATGAGCAGTTCTTC. Protein product: CASSPRTSINNEQFF.

This clonotype was recorded many times. This chain links TRBV20-1 with TRBJ2-1; D is undetermined. The ends were cut back, 6 bases at V and 6 bases at J, with 21 bases in the middle. The CDR3 loop spans 15 amino acids. Germline CDR1 is DFQATT and CDR2 is SNEGSKA (reference sequence). As DNA, the CDR3 is TGCAGTGCCCCCCGGAGACTCCCAAAAAGCAATGAGCAGTTCTTC. Encoded protein: CSAPRRLPKSNEQFF.

In its sample, this clonotype was seen many times. The chain carries TRBV20-1 and TRBJ2-5; 8 bases map to TRBD1. The germline V gene has CDR1 DFQATT and CDR2 SNEGSKA (reference sequence). The CDR3 consists of 15 residues. The trim removed 5 bases at V and 2 bases at J, leaving 10 bases unmatched. The CDR3 reads CSAPAQGVRQETQYF. As DNA, the CDR3 is TGCAGTGCTCCCGCACAGGGGGTTAGGCAAGAGACCCAGTACTTC.

This clonotype was found a few times. The V gene is TRBV5-1, the J gene TRBJ2-5; tentatively, D is TRBD2 (6 bases). Germline V CDR1 and CDR2: SGHRS, YFSETQ. Trimming removed 7 bases at V and 1 base at J, with 17 bases between. CDR3 size: 15 residues. DNA for the CDR3: TGCGCCAGCGCGAACCCCGCGGGATCCCAAGAGACCCAGTACTTC. Translating gives CASANPAGSQETQYF.

This clonotype has a handful of counts. The chain couples TRBV2 to TRBJ2-1; 8 nucleotides agree with TRBD2. The CDR3 consists of 16 residues. The J segment lost 4 bases and the V segment lost 4 bases, leaving 9 bases of the junction unmatched. CDR1 SNHLY and CDR2 FYNNEI come from the germline V gene. This chain's CDR3 is CASSGLTSGDYNEQFF. In DNA form, the CDR3 reads TGTGCCAGCAGTGGTTTAACTAGCGGAGATTACAATGAGCAGTTCTTC.